This T cell receptor beta chain was documented in a study of blood T cell repertoires in COVID-19. Looking at the study overall: The United States, Italy and Spain were the sources of the acute and convalescent COVID-19 samples. T cells, B-cell-depleted T cells, or PBMCs provided the cDNA or gDNA that served as material.

In the original analysis: Estimation of nucleated cell counts was performed using reference gene primer amplification. The table came from immunoSEQ multiplex PCR; TCRdb's copy has only in-frame clones and leaves some out. The V and J calls and clone size come from that table; D and trimming were worked out from the DNA. The sample has roughly 23,000 clones; under 95% are singletons. J was trimmed by 2 bases and V by 6 bases; bases with no gene match: 8. Germline CDR1 is MNHEY and CDR2 is SVGAGI. The CDR3 is 15 amino acids. The genes are TRBV6-5 and TRBJ2-7, with 9 bases identical to TRBD2. The receptor was isolated from a woman in her fifties or sixties with active COVID-19. The specimen was peripheral blood. The CDR3 region is CASRPQASGTYEQYF. DNA of the CDR3: TGTGCCAGCAGACCGCAGGCTAGCGGGACCTACGAGCAGTACTTC.